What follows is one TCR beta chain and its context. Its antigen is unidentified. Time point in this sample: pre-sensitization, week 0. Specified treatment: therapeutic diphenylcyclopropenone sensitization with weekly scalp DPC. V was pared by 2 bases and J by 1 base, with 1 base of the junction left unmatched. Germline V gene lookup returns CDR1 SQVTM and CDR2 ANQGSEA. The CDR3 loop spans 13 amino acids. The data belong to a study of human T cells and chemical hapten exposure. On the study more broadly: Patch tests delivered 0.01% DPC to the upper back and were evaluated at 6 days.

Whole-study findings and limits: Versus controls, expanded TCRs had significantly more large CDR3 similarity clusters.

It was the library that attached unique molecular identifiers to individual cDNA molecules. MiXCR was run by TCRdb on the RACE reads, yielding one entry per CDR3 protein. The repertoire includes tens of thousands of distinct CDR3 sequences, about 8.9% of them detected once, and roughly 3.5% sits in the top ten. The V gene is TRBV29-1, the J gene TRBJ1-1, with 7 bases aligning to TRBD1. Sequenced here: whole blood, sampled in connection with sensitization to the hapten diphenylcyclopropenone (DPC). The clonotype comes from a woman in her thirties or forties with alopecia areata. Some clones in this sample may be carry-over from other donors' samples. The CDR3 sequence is CSVERQGNTEAFF. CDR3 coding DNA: TGCAGCGTTGAACGACAGGGGAACACTGAAGCTTTCTTT. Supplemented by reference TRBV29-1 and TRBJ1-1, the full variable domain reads SAVISQKPSRDICQRGTSLTIQCQVDSQVTMMFWYRQQPGQSLTLIATANQGSEATYESGFVIDKFPISRPNLTFSTLTVSNMSPEDSSIYLCSVERQGNTEAFFGQGTRLTVV.